This entry lists 10 T cell receptor beta chains sequenced from one sample in a study of T cells in Graves' hyperthyroidism and ophthalmopathy. The investigators amplified TCR beta CDR3 regions from RNA transcripts. Researchers ran a first-round RT-PCR on the TCR CDR3 using the HTBI primer set. TCRdb re-called the multiplex PCR reads with MiXCR, one entry per CDR3 protein. The profile shows around 350,000 distinct CDR3 sequences, about 18% of them singletons. The sample consisted of blood. The receptor source for this set is a woman in her twenties or thirties with Graves' hyperthyroidism that later progressed to Graves' ophthalmopathy.

This clonotype was detected once. This chain links TRBV24-1 with TRBJ2-3, with 8 bases lining up with TRBD1. The trim removed 5 bases at V and 9 bases at J, leaving 9 bases unmatched. CDR1 is KGHDR and CDR2 is SFDVKD in the germline V gene. The CDR3 spans 14 residues. The CDR3 sequence: CATSAAPGQATQYF. The CDR3 DNA follows: TGTGCCACCAGTGCCGCCCCGGGACAGGCGACGCAGTATTTT.

Ten or more counts support this clonotype. The chain has TRBV12-3 or TRBV12-4 and TRBJ2-4; D is undetermined. V was pared by 3 bases and J by 2 bases, with 8 bases between. The length of the CDR3 is 14 residues. The CDR3 DNA follows: TGTGCCAGCAGTTTGAGGTTGACCAAAAACATTCAGTACTTC. Amino acid sequence: CASSLRLTKNIQYF.

The V call is TRBV20-1, the J call TRBJ1-5; a possible D gene is TRBD1 (5 bases). The CDR3 contains 13 residues. Germline assignment: CDR1 DFQATT and CDR2 SNEGSKA (reference sequence). Trimming took 3 bases from V and 7 from J, leaving 13 bases between them. CDR3 bases: TGCAGTGCTAGCCGGGGCAGCCAACAGCCCCAGCATTTT. Amino acid sequence: CSASRGSQQPQHF.

The chain couples TRBV29-1 to TRBJ2-2; TRBD1 might be the D (5 bases). The CDR3 is 12 amino acids. Trimming removed 6 bases from V and 5 bases from J, with 10 bases in between. Per the germline V gene, CDR1 is SQVTM and CDR2 is ANQGSEA. Here the CDR3 reads CSVTTETGELFF. The CDR3, as DNA: TGCAGCGTAACGACAGAGACCGGGGAGCTGTTTTTT.

The rearrangement uses TRBV7-9 and TRBJ2-7; D not certain. Per germline, CDR1 SEHNR and CDR2 FQNEAQ (reference sequence). The CDR3 is 15 residues long. Trimming took off 4 bases at V and 7 bases at J, with 20 bases between the two ends. CDR3 residues: CASSSSVATYEEQYF. The CDR3 DNA is TGTGCCAGCAGCTCGTCCGTTGCAACTTACGAGGAGCAGTACTTC.

This clonotype appeared once. The CDR3 DNA reads as TGCAGTGCTAGAGCAGACAGGGTGCATCCAGATACGCAGTATTTT. Its translation is CSARADRVHPDTQYF. The rearrangement links TRBV20-1 to TRBJ2-3; 7 bases agree with TRBD1. The CDR3 loop spans 15 amino acids. V trimming: 1 base; J trimming: 4 bases; junction bases outside the gene matches: 8. CDR1 and CDR2 (germline): DFQATT, SNEGSKA (reference sequence).

The CDR3: CASSPSGGVNYEQYF. As DNA, the CDR3 is TGTGCCAGCAGCCCCTCAGGTGGGGTTAACTACGAGCAGTACTTC. The gene calls are TRBV3-1 and TRBJ2-7; no clear D gene. V was clipped by 4 bases and J by 3 bases, with 16 bases between them. The CDR3 is 15 residues long. Germline V gives CDR1 LGHDT, CDR2 YNNKEL (reference sequence).

This clonotype was observed a few times. This clone may be a read error of a much larger clone one base away. For the CDR3, the DNA is TGTGCCATCAGTGAATTGGACATGGACCAAGAGACCCAGTACTTC. This encodes CAISELDMDQETQYF. The genes are TRBV10-3 and TRBJ2-5; possibly TRBD1 for D (5 bases). Trimming shortened V by 3 bases and J by 0 bases, and 11 bases separated the two germline ends. The CDR3 is 15 residues long. CDR1 and CDR2 (germline): ENHRY, SYGVKD.

This clonotype was counted ten times or more. The chain combines TRBV6-1 with TRBJ2-5; weak D call: TRBD2 (6 bases). Germline assignment: CDR1 MNHNS and CDR2 SASEGT. V was shortened by 1 base and J by 5 bases, with 8 bases between the two germline ends. This CDR3 contains 13 residues. The CDR3 coding sequence is TGTGCCAGCAGTGAAGGCCTAGCGGAGACCCAGTACTTC. This translates into CASSEGLAETQYF.

In its sample, this clonotype was seen a few times. The genes are TRBV6-1 and TRBJ2-1; no reliable D call. The germline gives CDR1 MNHNS, CDR2 SASEGT. V was clipped by 0 bases and J by 12 bases, with 12 bases between them. The length of the CDR3 is 13 residues. The CDR3 DNA reads as TGTGCCAGCAGTGAAGCGGTGGTGGAAGGGCAGTTCTTC. Protein product: CASSEAVVEGQFF.